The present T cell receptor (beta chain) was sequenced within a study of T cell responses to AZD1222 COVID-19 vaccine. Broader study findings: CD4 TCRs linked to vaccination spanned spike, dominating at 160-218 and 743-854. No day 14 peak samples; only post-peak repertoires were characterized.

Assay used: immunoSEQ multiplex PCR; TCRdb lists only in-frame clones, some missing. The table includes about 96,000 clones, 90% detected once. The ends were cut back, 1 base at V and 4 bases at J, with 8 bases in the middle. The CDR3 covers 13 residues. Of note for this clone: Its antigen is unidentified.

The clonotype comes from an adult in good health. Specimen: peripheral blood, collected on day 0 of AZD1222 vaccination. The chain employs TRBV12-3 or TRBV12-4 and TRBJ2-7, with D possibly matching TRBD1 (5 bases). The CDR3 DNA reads TGTGCCAGCAGTTTAGGGGCAGGGTACGAGCAGTACTTC. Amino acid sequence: CASSLGAGYEQYF.